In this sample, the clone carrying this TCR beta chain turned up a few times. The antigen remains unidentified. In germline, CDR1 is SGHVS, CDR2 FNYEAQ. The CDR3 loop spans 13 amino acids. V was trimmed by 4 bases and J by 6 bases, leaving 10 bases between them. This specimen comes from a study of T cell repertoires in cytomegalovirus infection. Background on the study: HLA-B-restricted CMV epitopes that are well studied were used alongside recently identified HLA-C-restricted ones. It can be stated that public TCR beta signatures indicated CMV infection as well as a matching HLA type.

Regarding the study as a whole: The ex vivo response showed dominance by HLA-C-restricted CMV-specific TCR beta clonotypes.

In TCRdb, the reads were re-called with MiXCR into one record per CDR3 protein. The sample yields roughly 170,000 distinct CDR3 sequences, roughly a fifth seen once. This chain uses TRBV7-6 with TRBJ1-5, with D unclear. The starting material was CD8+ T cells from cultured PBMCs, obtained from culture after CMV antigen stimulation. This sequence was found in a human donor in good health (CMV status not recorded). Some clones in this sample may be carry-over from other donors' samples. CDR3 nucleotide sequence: TGTGCCAGCAGCTCAGCGGGGAGTCAGCCCCAGCATTTT. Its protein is CASSSAGSQPQHF.